This T cell receptor (beta chain) was sequenced during a study of cytomegalovirus exposure and HLA in healthy donors. Study-level findings and limits: Generally TCR sequences proved uncommon, though certain public TCRs appeared in numerous donors. In a later analysis, CMV-associated beta chains were mostly HLA-associated, it appeared.

Amplification used 60 Vbeta primers and 13 Jbeta primers. In the original analysis: The count from a later analysis was some 81 million unique TCR beta chains, 9.5 million to 13 million of them shared. The table came from immunoSEQ multiplex PCR; TCRdb's copy has only in-frame clones and leaves some out. The DNA gave D and trimming, while V, J and clone size come from that table. The sample contains 90,000 or so clones, about 80% of which appear only once. The CDR3 length is 13 residues. Germline CDR1 and CDR2: SQVTM and ANQGSEA. Trimming removed 6 bases from V and 5 bases from J, with 14 bases in between. Comment on this clone: The target antigen is unknown.

Source material: PBMCs. This chain links TRBV29-1 with TRBJ2-1; weak D call: TRBD2 (5 bases). The receptor's source is a man over 45 in good health and CMV-seropositive. The CDR3 loop reads CSVDELVNNEQFF. The CDR3 DNA is TGCAGCGTCGATGAACTAGTTAACAATGAGCAGTTCTTC.